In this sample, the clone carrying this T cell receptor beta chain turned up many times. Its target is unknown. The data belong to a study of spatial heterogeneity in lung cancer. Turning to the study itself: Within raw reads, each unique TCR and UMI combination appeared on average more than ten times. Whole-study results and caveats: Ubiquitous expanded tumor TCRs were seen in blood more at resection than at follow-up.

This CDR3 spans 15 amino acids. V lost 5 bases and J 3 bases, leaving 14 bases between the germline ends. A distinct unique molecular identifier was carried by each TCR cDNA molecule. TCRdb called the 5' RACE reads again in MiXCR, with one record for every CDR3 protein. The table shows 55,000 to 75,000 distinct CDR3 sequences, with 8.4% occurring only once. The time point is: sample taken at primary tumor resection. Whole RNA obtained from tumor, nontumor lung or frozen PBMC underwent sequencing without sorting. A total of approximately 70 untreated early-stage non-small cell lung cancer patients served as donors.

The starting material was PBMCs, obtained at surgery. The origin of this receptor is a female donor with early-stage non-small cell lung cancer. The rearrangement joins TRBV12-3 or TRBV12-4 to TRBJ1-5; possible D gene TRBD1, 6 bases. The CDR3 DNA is TGTGCCAGCAGTACACAGGGCCTAAACAATCAGCCCCAGCATTTT. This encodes CASSTQGLNNQPQHF.